This T cell receptor (beta chain) derives from a study of beta chain features in type 1 diabetes. V dropped 3 bases and J dropped 4; count of bases not matched to a gene: 5. In germline, CDR1 is PRHDT, CDR2 FYEKMQ (reference sequence). The CDR3 contains 14 residues. This clone was detected many times. Its specificity is not known. Of the isolated RNA, all was reverse transcribed, and so the sequenced material was expressed TCRB transcripts. The method was immunoSEQ multiplex PCR; TCRdb's version includes in-frame clones alone and lacks a portion of them. The sample lists some 350,000 clones, over 9% occurring once. Findings and caveats of the study: It was possible that PCR favored shorter templates, equally so in patients and controls. TCRB CDR3 length was moderately but significantly reduced in all four CD4+ subsets of Type 1 diabetes patients. Naive, central memory and regulatory TCRB repertoires appeared more similar among patients than healthy donors.

Sequencing was done on a sample of central memory CD4+ T cells from blood. The gene calls are TRBV13 and TRBJ2-7; 8 nucleotides line up with TRBD1. The receptor's source is a man aged 25-45 years with type 1 diabetes. The CDR3 DNA is TGTGCCAGCAGCTTGCGTCAGGGGGCGTACGAGCAGTACTTC. Residues: CASSLRQGAYEQYF.